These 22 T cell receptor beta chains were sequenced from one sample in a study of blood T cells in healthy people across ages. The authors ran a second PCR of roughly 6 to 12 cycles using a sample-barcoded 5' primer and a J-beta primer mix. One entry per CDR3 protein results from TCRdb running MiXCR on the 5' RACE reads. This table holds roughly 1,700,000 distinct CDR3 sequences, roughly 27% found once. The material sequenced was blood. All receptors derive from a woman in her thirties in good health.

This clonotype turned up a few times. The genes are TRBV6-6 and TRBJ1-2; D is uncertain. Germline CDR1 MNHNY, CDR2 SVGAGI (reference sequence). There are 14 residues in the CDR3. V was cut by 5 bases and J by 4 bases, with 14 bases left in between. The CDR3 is CASSRNNRGYGYTF. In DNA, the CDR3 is TGTGCCAGCAGTAGGAACAACCGGGGCTATGGCTACACCTTC.

CDR3 loop: CSVVRDIDTEAFF. DNA for the CDR3: TGCAGCGTCGTCCGGGACATAGACACTGAAGCTTTCTTT. V usage is TRBV29-1 and J usage is TRBJ1-1; D possibly corresponds to TRBD1 (6 bases). CDR1 is SQVTM, CDR2 ANQGSEA, per germline. This CDR3 contains 13 residues. The V and J ends lost 6 bases and 3 bases respectively, with 14 bases between them.

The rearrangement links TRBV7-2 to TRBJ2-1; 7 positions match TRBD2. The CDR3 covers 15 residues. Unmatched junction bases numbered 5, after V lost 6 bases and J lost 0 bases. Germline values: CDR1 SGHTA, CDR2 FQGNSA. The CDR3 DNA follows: TGTGCCAGCAGATCAGCGGGACTCTCCTACAATGAGCAGTTCTTC. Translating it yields CASRSAGLSYNEQFF.

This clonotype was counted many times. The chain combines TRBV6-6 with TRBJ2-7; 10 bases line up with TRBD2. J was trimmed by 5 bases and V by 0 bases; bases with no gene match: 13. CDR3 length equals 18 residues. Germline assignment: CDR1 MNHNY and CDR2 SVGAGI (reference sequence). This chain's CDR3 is CASSYSRASGSVVHEQYF. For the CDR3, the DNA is TGTGCCAGCAGTTACTCGAGGGCTAGCGGGAGTGTTGTCCACGAGCAGTACTTC.

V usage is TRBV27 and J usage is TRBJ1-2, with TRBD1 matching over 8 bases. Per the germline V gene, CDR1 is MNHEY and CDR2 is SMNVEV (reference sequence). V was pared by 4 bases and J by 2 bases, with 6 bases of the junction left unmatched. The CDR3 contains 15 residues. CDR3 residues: CASSSPAGGNYGYTF. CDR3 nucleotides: TGTGCCAGCAGTTCGCCCGCAGGGGGCAACTATGGCTACACCTTC.

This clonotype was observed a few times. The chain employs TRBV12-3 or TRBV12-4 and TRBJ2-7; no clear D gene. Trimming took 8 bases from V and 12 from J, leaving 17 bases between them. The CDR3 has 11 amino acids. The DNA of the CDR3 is TGTGCCAGCTTAAATGGGGTTCGTCTGTACTTC. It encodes CASLNGVRLYF.

Here the CDR3 DNA reads TGTGCCAGCAGCTTAGTGGGGACTAGCGCAGATACGCAGTATTTT. This gives the protein CASSLVGTSADTQYF. The chain is built from TRBV7-8 and TRBJ2-3; TRBD2 matches at 10 bases. Trimming took 1 base from V and 4 from J; bases not matched to a gene: 2. CDR3 length: 15 residues. CDR1 and CDR2 from the germline V gene are SGHVS and FQNEAQ.

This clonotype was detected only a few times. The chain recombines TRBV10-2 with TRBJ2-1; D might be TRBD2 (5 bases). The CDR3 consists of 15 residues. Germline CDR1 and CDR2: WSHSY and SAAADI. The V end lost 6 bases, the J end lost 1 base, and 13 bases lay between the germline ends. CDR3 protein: CASSPPPGSYNEQFF. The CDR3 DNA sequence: TGCGCCAGCAGCCCCCCCCCGGGGTCCTACAATGAGCAGTTCTTC.

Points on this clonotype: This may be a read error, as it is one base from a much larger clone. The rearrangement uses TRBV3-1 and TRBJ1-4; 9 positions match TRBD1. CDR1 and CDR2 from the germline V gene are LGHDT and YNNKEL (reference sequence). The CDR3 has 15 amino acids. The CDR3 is CASSQGTGKDEKRFF. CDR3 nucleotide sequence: TGTGCCAGCAGCCAGGGGACAGGGAAGGATGAAAAACGGTTTTTT.

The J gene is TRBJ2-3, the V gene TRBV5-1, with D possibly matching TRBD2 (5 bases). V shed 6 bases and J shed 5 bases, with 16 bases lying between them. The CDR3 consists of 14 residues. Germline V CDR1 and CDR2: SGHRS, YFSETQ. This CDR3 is CASTEQRRGDTQYF. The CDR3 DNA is TGCGCCAGCACCGAACAGAGACGGGGAGATACGCAGTATTTT.

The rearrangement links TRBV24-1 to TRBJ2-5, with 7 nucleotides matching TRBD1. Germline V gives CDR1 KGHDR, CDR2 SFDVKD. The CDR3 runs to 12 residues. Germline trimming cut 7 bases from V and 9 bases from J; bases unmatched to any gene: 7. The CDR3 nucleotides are TGTGCCACCAGGGAGTTGACAGGGTCCCAGTACTTC. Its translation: CATRELTGSQYF.

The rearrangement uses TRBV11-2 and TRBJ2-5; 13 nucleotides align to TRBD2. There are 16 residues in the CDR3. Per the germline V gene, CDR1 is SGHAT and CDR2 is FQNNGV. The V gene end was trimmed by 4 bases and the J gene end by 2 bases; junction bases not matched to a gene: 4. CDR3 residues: CASSSGLAGYQETQYF. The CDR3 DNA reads TGTGCCAGCAGCTCGGGACTAGCGGGGTATCAAGAGACCCAGTACTTC.

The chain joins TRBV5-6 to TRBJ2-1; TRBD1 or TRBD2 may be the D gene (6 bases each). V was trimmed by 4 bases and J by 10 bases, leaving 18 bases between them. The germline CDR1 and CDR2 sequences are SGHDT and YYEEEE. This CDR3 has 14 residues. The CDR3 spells CASSPTSTGAEQFF. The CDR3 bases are TGTGCCAGCAGCCCAACGAGCACGGGGGCGGAGCAGTTCTTC.

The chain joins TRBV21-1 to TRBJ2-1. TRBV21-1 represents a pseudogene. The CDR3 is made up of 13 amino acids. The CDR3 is CANTVGLDNEQFF. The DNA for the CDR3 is TGTGCCAACACGGTTGGGCTTGACAATGAGCAGTTCTTC.

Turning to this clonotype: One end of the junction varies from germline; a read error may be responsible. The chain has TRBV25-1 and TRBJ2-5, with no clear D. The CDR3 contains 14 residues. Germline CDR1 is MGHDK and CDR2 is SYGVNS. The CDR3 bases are TGTGTCAGCCCGGCGAACGCCAACCAAGAGACCCAGTACTTC. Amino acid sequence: CVSPANANQETQYF. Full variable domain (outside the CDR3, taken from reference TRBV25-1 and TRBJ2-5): EADIYQTPRYLVIGTGKKITLECSQTMGHDKMYWYQQDPGMELHLIHYSYGVNSTEKGDLSSESTVSRIRTEHFPLTLESARPSHTSQYLCVSPANANQETQYFGPGTRLLVL.

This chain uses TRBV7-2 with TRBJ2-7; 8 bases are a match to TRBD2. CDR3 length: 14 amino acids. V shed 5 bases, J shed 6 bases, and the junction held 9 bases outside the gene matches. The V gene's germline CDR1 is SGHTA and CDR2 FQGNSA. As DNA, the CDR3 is TGTGCCAGCAGCCCGCCGGGAGGGGGGGTCGAGCAGTACTTC. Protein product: CASSPPGGGVEQYF.

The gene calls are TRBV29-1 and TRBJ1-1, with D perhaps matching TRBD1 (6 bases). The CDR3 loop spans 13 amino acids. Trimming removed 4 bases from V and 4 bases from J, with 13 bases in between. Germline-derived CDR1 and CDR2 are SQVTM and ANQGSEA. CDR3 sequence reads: CSVVWGASTEAFF. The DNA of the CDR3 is TGCAGCGTTGTATGGGGGGCGAGCACTGAAGCTTTCTTT.

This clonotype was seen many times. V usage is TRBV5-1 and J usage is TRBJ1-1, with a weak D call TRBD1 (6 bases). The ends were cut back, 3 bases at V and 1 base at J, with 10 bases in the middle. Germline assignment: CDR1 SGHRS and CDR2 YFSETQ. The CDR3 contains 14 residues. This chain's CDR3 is CASSSQGGNTEAFF. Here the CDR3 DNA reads TGCGCCAGCAGCTCACAGGGAGGGAACACTGAAGCTTTCTTT.

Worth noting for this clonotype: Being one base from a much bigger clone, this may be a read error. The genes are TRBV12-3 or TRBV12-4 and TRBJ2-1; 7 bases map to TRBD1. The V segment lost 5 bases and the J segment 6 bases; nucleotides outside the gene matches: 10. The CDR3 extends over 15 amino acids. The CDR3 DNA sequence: TGTGCCAGCAGTATCGACAGGGTAATGCTCAATGAGCAGTTCTTC. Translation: CASSIDRVMLNEQFF.

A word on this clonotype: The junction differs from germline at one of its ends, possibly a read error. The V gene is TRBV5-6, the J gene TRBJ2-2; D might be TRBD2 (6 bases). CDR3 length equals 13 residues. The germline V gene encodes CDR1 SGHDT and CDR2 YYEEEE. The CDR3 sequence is CANSWGDTGELFF. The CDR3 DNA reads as TGTGCCAACAGCTGGGGGGACACCGGGGAGCTGTTTTTT.

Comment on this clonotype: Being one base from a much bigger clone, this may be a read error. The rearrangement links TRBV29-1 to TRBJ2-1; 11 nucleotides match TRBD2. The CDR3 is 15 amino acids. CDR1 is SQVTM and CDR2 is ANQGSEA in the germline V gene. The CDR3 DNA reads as TGCAGCGTATCCAGACTAGCGGGACCTTACAATGGGCAGTTCTTC. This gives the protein CSVSRLAGPYNGQFF.

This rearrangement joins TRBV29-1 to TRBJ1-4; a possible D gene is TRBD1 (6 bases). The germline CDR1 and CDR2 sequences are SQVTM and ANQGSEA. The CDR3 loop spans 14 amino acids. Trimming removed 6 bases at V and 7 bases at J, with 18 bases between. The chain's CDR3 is CSVGGNTGSEKLFF. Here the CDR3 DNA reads TGCAGCGTGGGGGGGAATACAGGGAGTGAAAAACTGTTTTTT. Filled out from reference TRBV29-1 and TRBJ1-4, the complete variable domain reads SAVISQKPSRDICQRGTSLTIQCQVDSQVTMMFWYRQQPGQSLTLIATANQGSEATYESGFVIDKFPISRPNLTFSTLTVSNMSPEDSSIYLCSVGGNTGSEKLFFGSGTQLSVL.